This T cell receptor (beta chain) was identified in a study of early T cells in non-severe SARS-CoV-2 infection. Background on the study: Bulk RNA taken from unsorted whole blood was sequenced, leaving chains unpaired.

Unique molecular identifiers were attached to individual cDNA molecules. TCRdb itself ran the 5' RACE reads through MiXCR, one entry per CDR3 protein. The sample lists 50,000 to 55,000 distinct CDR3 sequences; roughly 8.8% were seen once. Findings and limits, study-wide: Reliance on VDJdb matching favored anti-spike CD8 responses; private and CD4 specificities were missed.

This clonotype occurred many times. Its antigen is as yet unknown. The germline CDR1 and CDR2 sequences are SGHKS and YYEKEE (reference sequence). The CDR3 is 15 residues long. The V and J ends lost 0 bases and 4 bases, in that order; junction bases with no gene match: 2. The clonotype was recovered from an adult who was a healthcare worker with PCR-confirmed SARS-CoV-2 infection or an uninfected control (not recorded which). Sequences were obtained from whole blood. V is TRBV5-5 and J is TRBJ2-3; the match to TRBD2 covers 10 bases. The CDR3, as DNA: TGTGCCAGCAGCTTGGAAGGACTAGCGGCAGATACGCAGTATTTT. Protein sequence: CASSLEGLAADTQYF.